This T cell receptor beta chain was profiled in a study of blood T cells in healthy people across ages. Study-level results: Estimates drawn from one million T cells were deemed to understate diversity. CMV status of donors was unknown, possibly confounding expanded clonotype changes.

This clonotype was found once. No antigen is known for it. A read error may account for a junction end that differs from germline. Using a J-beta primer mix together with a sample-barcoded 5' primer, a second PCR was run for about 6 to 11 cycles. Every cDNA molecule carried a tag from a template-switch adaptor bearing 12 random nucleotides. In TCRdb, the 5' RACE reads were re-called with MiXCR into one record per CDR3 protein. This sample has about 1.7 million distinct CDR3 sequences, with over 25% found just once. The CDR3 is made up of 16 amino acids. Sequencing used blood. The clonotype comes from a woman in her 30s in good health. J is TRBJ1-6 and V is TRBV12-3 or TRBV12-4, with D hard to call. The CDR3 DNA reads TGTGCCAGCAGTGGGGAGGGTAGCTCCTATAATTCACTCCTCCACTTT. Encoded protein: CASSGEGSSYNSLLHF.